This record covers a single TCR beta chain. The authors' processing: It was from reference gene primer amplification that nucleated cell counts were estimated. Produced via immunoSEQ multiplex PCR; TCRdb's table is partial and in-frame only. The V and J calls and clone size are taken from that table; D and trimming were inferred from the DNA. The sample yields 200,000 to 250,000 clones, about 85% seen once. The data were obtained in a study of blood T cell repertoires in COVID-19. At the level of the study: Acute and convalescent COVID-19 samples came from the United States, Italy and Spain. From T cells, B-cell-depleted T cells, or PBMCs came the material, which was cDNA or gDNA.

This CDR3 contains 13 residues. V trimming: 5 bases; J trimming: 8 bases; junction bases outside the gene matches: 3. CDR1 and CDR2 from the germline V gene are SGHTA and FQGNSA. The V and J genes are TRBV7-2 and TRBJ2-1, with 10 bases aligning to TRBD2. Sequenced material: peripheral blood. The source of this sequence is a man aged 18 to 29 with active or convalescent COVID-19. CDR3 loop: CASSKRGGDEQFF. The CDR3 DNA reads as TGTGCCAGCAGCAAGCGGGGGGGCGATGAGCAGTTCTTC. Based on the CDR3 plus reference TRBV7-2 and TRBJ2-1, the full variable domain is GAGVSQSPSNKVTEKGKDVELRCDPISGHTALYWYRQSLGQGLEFLIYFQGNSAPDKSGLPSDRFSAERTGGSVSTLTIQRTQQEDSAVYLCASSKRGGDEQFFGPGTRLTVL.